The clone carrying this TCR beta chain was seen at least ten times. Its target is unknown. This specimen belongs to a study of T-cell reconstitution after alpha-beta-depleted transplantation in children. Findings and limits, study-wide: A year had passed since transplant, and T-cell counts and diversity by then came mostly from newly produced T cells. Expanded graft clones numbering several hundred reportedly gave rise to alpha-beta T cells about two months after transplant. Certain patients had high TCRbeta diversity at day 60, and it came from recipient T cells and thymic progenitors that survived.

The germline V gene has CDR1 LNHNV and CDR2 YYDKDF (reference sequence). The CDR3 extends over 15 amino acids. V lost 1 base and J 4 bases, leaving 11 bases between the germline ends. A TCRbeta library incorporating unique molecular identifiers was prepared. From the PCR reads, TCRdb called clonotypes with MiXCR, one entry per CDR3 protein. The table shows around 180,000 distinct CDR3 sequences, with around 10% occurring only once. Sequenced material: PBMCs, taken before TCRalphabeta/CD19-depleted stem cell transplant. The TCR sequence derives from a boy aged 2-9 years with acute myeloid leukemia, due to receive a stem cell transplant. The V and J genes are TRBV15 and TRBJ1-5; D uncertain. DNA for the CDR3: TGTGCCACCAGCAGAGCCGGCGGAGCTAATCAGCCCCAGCATTTT. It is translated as CATSRAGGANQPQHF.